This T cell receptor beta chain was documented in a study of blood T cell repertoires in COVID-19 (TCRdb year 2020). Some background on the complete study: Samples covering the acute and convalescent phases of COVID-19 were provided by collaborators in the United States, Italy and Spain. The samples were drawn from two sources: the first 160 participants of the ongoing ImmuneRACE study, and 950 to 1,500 subjects contributed by 6 global collaborators. Where available, HLA class I and class II types were taken from metadata supplied by the sample provider and were not determined by assay-based typing. The prospective study material was composed of cDNA or gDNA derived from T cells, B-cell-depleted T cells, or PBMCs. The dataset comprised deeply sampled blood TCRbeta repertoires from subjects exposed to, actively infected with, or recovered from COVID-19. The repertoires were released in a freely available public database meant as a resource for research on the immune response to SARS-CoV-2. Sample metadata almost always included a de-identified subject ID, COVID-19 status, age in years and sex.

Broad study findings and their caveats: The quantity of clinical and demographic metadata differed by source and by participant and was supplied without curation.

Trimming removed 5 bases from V and 5 bases from J, leaving 15 bases between the germline ends. CDR1 and CDR2, per the germline V gene, are SGHTA and FQGNSA. The CDR3 runs 14 residues from the cysteine to the phenylalanine. Of all the DNA, just the CDR3 is kept, 42 bases in frame from base 1. One collaborating source in Seattle enrolled patients during active infection and followed them longitudinally through the course of disease. Whole blood was collected in K2EDTA tubes by collaborating institutions according to the institutions' own protocols. For TCRbeta analysis, collaborator samples were shipped as frozen whole blood, as isolated PBMCs, or as DNA extracted from either sample type. The immunoSEQ Assay, a bias-controlled multiplex PCR, was used to amplify TCRbeta CDR3 regions from genomic DNA. Regarding the original processing steps: The number of nucleated cells in each sample was estimated from the amplification of reference gene primers within the assay. To quantify the absolute abundance of each unique TCRbeta CDR3 rearrangement, sequence reads were collapsed and filtered. Productive Simpson clonality was computed per sample as the square root of Simpson's diversity index over productive rearrangements. TCRdb holds this immuneACCESS table with in-frame rearrangements only. Some clones are missing; in checked studies, unresolved V genes explain under half, and the rest has no known cause. V and J calls and clone size are given by that table; D and trimming were obtained from the DNA. The sample has about 400,000 clones on record, roughly 90% of them singletons. Clones ranked in the top ten supply about 7.6% of the sample.

This clone was observed once. It has no known antigen specificity. The record has no base qualities; no much larger clone is one base away. This clonotype originated in an older woman with COVID-19, enrolled during active disease. The sequence links TRBV7-2 to TRBJ1-2, with the D gene uncertain. Sequencing input: peripheral blood. The nucleotide sequence reads TGTGCCAGCAGCCCGATGGTTAGTCGATATGGCTACACCTTC. This sequence encodes CASSPMVSRYGYTF.